These 12 T cell receptor beta chains were sequenced from one sample in a study of T cell repertoires in cytomegalovirus infection. One entry per CDR3 protein, called by TCRdb with MiXCR from the reads. This sample has roughly 720,000 distinct CDR3 sequences, with under 40% found just once. The sample consisted of PBMCs. The receptors shown here come from a human donor in good health (CMV status not recorded). Some clones in this sample may be carry-over from other donors' samples.

The table lists this clonotype with a few counts. V gene TRBV20-1 combines with J gene TRBJ2-5, with 9 bases fitting TRBD2. Germline V gives CDR1 DFQATT, CDR2 SNEGSKA (reference sequence). The ends lost 3 bases at V and 3 bases at J; junction bases unmatched: 14. The CDR3 totals 17 residues. The CDR3 coding sequence is TGCAGTGCTAGTGGGGCGGCTAGCGGGGATCCAAAAGAGACCCAGTACTTC. Amino acids: CSASGAASGDPKETQYF.

Remarks on this clonotype: A read error may be the cause here, since a much bigger clone is one base away. The chain employs TRBV28 and TRBJ2-1, with 7 positions matching TRBD2. This CDR3 is 12 amino acids long. The germline gives CDR1 MDHEN, CDR2 SYDVKM. The DNA for the CDR3 is TGTGCCAGCAGTCCACAGCGGGGCGAGCAGTGCTTC. Translation gives CASSPQRGEQCF.

The chain employs TRBV2 and TRBJ2-3; D possibly matches TRBD1 or TRBD2 (5 bases each). The J call is in doubt because the DNA end fits TRBJ2-5 better. Germline CDR1 SNHLY, CDR2 FYNNEI. The CDR3 is 12 residues long. CDR3 loop: CASSGGPETQYF. The CDR3 region has the DNA TGTGCCAGCAGTGGGGGACCGGAGACCCAGTACTTC.

Details on this clonotype: This may be a read error: a much more frequent sequence differs by one nucleotide. The chain recombines TRBV7-9 with TRBJ1-1; no clear D gene. Germline V gene sequence: CDR1 SEHNR, CDR2 FQNEAQ (reference sequence). The CDR3 is 13 amino acids. CDR3 sequence reads: CASSSTRNTEALF. CDR3 nucleotides: TGTGCCAGCAGCTCGACACGGAACACTGAAGCTTTATTT.

The J gene is TRBJ2-1, the V gene TRBV29-1, with TRBD2 identical over 8 bases. Germline assignment: CDR1 SQVTM and CDR2 ANQGSEA. J lost 4 bases, V lost 5 bases, and 4 bases had no gene match. The CDR3 covers 13 residues. The CDR3 bases are TGCAGCGTTAGCGGGAGTATTTACAATGAGCAGTTCTTC. It is translated as CSVSGSIYNEQFF.

There are many counts of this clonotype. CDR3 DNA: TGTGCCAGCAGCTCCCGGGACAGCTCTGGAAACACCATATATTTT. Its translation: CASSSRDSSGNTIYF. The chain employs TRBV7-2 and TRBJ1-3, with 7 bases matching TRBD1. V was clipped by 4 bases and J by 0 bases; unmatched bases: 3. CDR1 and CDR2 (germline): SGHTA, FQGNSA. The CDR3 is 15 residues long.

This clonotype was seen ten or more times. This chain uses TRBV7-2 with TRBJ1-5; D is uncertain. The CDR3 covers 16 residues. Per the germline V gene, CDR1 is SGHTA and CDR2 is FQGNSA. The V and J ends lost 0 bases and 6 bases respectively, with 15 bases between them. CDR3: CASSLALRESRQPQHF. As DNA, the CDR3 is TGTGCCAGCAGCTTAGCTCTTAGGGAATCGCGTCAGCCCCAGCATTTT.

This clonotype was found many times. This chain uses TRBV28 with TRBJ1-1, with D unresolved. Germline CDR1 reads MDHEN; CDR2 reads SYDVKM. The CDR3 contains 13 residues. Trimming cost V 2 bases and J 4 bases, with 8 bases left between them. The CDR3 bases are TGTGCCAGCAGTTTAGTGCAGAGCACTGAAGCTTTCTTT. Its protein product is CASSLVQSTEAFF.

This chain joins TRBV27 and TRBJ1-1; no reliable D call. CDR3 size: 14 residues. Germline values: CDR1 MNHEY, CDR2 SMNVEV (reference sequence). Trimming removed 2 bases at V and 7 bases at J, with 14 bases between. The CDR3: CASSLTLRASEAFF. For the CDR3, the DNA is TGTGCCAGCAGTTTAACCCTACGGGCTAGTGAAGCTTTCTTT.

This clonotype was observed a handful of times. The chain combines TRBV12-3 or TRBV12-4 with TRBJ1-1; possible D gene TRBD1, 6 bases. V gave up 5 bases and J gave up 6 bases, with 10 bases separating them. This CDR3 has 12 amino acids. Here the CDR3 DNA reads TGTGCCAGCAGTGTGGGGGGCCCTGAAGCTTTCTTT. Protein: CASSVGGPEAFF.

With regard to this clonotype: A much larger clonotype is one base distant, so this may be a read error. V and J are TRBV11-2 and TRBJ2-2, with 13 nucleotides matching TRBD2. The CDR3 length is 18 residues. The V and J ends lost 4 bases and 1 base, in that order; junction bases with no gene match: 6. Germline loops: CDR1 SGHAT, CDR2 FQNNGV. The CDR3 reads CASSSGLAGTVNTGELFF. The CDR3 DNA sequence: TGTGCCAGCAGCTCGGGACTAGCGGGGACAGTGAACACCGGGGAGCTGTTTTTT.

In this sample, this clonotype turned up a few times. The V and J genes are TRBV7-6 and TRBJ2-3; D is undetermined. The V gene lost 5 bases and the J gene lost 4 bases, with 13 bases spanning the gap. The CDR3 spans 14 residues. Germline V lookup: CDR1 SGHVS, CDR2 FNYEAQ. As DNA, the CDR3 is TGTGCCAGCAGCCGACTCCTAGGTTCAGATACGCAGTATTTT. Amino acid sequence: CASSRLLGSDTQYF.